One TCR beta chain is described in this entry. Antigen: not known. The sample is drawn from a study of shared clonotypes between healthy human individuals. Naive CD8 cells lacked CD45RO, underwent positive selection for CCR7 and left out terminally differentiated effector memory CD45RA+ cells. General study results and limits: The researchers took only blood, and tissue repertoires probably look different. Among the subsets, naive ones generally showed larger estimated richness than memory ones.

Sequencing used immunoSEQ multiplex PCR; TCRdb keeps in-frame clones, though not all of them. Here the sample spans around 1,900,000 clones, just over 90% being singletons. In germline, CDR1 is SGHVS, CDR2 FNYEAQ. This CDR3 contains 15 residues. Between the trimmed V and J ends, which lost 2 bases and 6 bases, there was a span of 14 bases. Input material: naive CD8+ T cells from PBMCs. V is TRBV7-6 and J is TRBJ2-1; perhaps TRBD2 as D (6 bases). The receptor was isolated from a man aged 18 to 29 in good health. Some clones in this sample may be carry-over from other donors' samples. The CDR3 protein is CASSLIREPSNEQFF. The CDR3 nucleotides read TGTGCCAGCAGCTTAATACGGGAGCCCTCCAATGAGCAGTTCTTC.